The clone carrying this T cell receptor beta chain has a handful of counts. Antigen unknown. A much larger clone differs from this one at a single base, so this may be a read error. This sample is part of a study of prognosis after radiotherapy for stage I lung cancer. About the research overall: More than 5 patients had squamous cell carcinoma and about 13 had adenocarcinoma.

The study's findings and limits: In patients with versus without metastases, TRBV and TRBJ gene usage reportedly differed.

Germline V gene lookup returns CDR1 LNHDA and CDR2 SQIVND (reference sequence). This CDR3 has 13 residues. Genomic DNA was subjected to two-round multiplex PCR for amplification of TCR beta CDR3. Gene-specific TRBV and TRBJ primers were used in PCR round one. MiXCR, run by TCRdb on the multiplex PCR reads, gives a single entry per CDR3 protein. The data hold 31,000 or so distinct CDR3 sequences, with around 48% observed a single time. The TCR sequence derives from a donor over 45 with non-small cell lung cancer. The sample consisted of PBMCs, taken before or after stereotactic body radiation therapy (not recorded which). The chain couples TRBV19 to TRBJ2-3; 7 bases fit TRBD2. The CDR3: CAAASGHTDTQYF. The CDR3 region has the DNA TGTGCTGCGGCTAGCGGACACACAGATACGCAGTATTTT.